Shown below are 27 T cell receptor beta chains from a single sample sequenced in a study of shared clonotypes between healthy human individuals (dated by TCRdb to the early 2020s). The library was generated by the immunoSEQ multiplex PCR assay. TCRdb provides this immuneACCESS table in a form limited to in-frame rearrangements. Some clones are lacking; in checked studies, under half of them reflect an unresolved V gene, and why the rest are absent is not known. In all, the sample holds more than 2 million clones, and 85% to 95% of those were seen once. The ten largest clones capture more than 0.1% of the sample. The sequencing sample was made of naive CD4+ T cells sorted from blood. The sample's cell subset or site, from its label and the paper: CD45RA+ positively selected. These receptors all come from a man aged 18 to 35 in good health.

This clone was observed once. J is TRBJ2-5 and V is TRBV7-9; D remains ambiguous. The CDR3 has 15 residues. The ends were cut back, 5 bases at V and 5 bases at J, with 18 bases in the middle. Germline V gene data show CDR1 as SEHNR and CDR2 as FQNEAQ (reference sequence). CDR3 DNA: TGTGCCAGCAGCCGATCTAGGGCCCTAGAGGAGACCCAGTACTTC. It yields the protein CASSRSRALEETQYF.

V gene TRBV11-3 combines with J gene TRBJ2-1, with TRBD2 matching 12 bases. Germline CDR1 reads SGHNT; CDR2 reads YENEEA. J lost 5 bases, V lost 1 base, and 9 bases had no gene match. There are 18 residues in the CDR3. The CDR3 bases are TGTGCCAGCAGCTTAGGTTATCGACTAGCGGGAGTTAACAATGAGCAGTTCTTC. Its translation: CASSLGYRLAGVNNEQFF.

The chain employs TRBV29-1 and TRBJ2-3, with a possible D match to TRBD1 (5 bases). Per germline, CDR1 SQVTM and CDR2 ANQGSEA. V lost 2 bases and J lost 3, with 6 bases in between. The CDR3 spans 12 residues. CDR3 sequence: CSVEKGTDTQYF. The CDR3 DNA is TGCAGCGTTGAAAAGGGGACAGATACGCAGTATTTT.

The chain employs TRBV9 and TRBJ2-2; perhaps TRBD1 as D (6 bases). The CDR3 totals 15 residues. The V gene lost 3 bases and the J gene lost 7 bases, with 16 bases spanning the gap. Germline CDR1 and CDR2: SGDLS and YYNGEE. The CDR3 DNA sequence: TGTGCCAGCAGCGCGGGACAAAGTTACATCGGGGAGCTGTTTTTT. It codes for CASSAGQSYIGELFF. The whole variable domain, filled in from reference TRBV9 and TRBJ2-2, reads DSGVTQTPKHLITATGQRVTLRCSPRSGDLSVYWYQQSLDQGLQFLIQYYNGEERAKGNILERFSAQQFPDLHSELNLSSLELGDSALYFCASSAGQSYIGELFFGEGSRLTVL.

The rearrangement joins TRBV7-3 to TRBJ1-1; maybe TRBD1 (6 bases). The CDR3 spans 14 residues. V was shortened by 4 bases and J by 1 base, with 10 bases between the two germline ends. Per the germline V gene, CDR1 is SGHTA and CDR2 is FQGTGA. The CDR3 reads CASSSQGTNTEAFF. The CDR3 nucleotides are TGTGCCAGCAGCTCACAGGGTACGAACACTGAAGCTTTCTTT.

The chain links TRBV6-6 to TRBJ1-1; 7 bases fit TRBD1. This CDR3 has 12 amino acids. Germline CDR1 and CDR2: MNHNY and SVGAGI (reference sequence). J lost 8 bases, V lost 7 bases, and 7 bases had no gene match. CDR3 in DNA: TGTGCCAGCAAGGGGATGGACAGGGAAGCTTTCTTT. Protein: CASKGMDREAFF.

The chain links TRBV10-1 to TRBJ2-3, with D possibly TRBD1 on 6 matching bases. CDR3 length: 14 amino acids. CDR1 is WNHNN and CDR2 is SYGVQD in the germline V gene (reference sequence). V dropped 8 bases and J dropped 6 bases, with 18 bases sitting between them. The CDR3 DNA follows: TGCGCCAGCGGACGGAATACAGGGTTGGATACGCAGTATTTT. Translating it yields CASGRNTGLDTQYF.

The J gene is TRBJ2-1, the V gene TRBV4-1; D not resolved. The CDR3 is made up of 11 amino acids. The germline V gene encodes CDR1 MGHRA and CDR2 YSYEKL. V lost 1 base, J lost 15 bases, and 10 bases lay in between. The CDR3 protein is CASSQGLVPFF. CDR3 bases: TGCGCCAGCAGCCAAGGCCTAGTTCCGTTCTTC.

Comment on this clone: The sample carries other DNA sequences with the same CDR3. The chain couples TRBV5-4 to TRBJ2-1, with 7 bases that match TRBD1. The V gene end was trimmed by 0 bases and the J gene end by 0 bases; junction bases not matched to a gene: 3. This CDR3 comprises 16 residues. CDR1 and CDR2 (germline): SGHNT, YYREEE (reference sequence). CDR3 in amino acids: CASSLAGGSSYNEQFF. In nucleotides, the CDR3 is TGTGCCAGCAGCTTGGCAGGGGGAAGCTCCTACAATGAGCAGTTCTTC.

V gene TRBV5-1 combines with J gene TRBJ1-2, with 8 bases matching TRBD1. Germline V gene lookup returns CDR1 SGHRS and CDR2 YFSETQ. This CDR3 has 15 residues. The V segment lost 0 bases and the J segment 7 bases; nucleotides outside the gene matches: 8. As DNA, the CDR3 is TGCGCCAGCAGCTTGGGGACAGGGACAGACTTTGGCTACACCTTC. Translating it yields CASSLGTGTDFGYTF.

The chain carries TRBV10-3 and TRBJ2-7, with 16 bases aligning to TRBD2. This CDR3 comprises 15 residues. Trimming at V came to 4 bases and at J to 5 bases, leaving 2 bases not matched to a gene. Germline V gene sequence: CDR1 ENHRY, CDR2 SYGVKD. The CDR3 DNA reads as TGTGCCATCAGTGTGGGACTAGCGGGAGGGAACGAGCAGTACTTC. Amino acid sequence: CAISVGLAGGNEQYF.

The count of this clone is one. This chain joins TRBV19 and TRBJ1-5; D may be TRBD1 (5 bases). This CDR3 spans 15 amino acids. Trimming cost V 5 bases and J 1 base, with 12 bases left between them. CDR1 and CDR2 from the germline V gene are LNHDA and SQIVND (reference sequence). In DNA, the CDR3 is TGTGCCAGTAGTGTGGTCGACAGCAGCAATCAGCCCCAGCATTTT. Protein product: CASSVVDSSNQPQHF.

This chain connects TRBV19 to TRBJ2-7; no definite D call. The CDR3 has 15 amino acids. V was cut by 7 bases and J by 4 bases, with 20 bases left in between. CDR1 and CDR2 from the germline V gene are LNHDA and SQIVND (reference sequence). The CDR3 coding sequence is TGTGCCAGTACTCTCTCATTCAACTCCAGGTACGAGCAGTACTTC. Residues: CASTLSFNSRYEQYF.

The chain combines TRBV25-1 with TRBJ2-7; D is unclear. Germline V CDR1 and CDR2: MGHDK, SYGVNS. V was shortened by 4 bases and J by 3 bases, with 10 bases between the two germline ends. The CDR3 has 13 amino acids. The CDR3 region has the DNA TGTGCCAGCAGTGTCGCGTCAGGCTACGAGCAGTACTTC. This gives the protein CASSVASGYEQYF.

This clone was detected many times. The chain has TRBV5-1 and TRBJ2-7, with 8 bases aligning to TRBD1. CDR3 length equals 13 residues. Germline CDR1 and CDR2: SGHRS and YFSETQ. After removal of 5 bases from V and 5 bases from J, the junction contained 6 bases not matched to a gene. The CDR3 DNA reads TGCGCCAGCAGTTGGACAGGGCTCAACGAGCAGTACTTC. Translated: CASSWTGLNEQYF.

CDR3 residues: CASTETTGSDEQFF. CDR3 nucleotide sequence: TGTGCCAGCACCGAAACGACTGGTTCGGATGAGCAGTTCTTC. V is TRBV18 and J is TRBJ2-1; the D is unclear. V lost 8 bases, J lost 8 bases, and 19 bases lay in between. The CDR3 extends over 14 amino acids. The germline CDR1 and CDR2 sequences are KGHSH and LQKENI.

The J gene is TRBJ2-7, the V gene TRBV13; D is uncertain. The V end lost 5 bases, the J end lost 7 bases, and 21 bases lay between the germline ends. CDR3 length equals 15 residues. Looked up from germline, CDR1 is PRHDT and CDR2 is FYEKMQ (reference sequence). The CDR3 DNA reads TGTGCCAGCAGCCGAACAGCGCCAGTGGTGGGTGAGCAGTACTTC. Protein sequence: CASSRTAPVVGEQYF.

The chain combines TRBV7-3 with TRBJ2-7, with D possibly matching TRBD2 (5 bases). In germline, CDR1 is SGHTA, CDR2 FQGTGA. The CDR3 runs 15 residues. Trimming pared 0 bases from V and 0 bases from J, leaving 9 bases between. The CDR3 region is CASSLTSGSSYEQYF. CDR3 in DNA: TGTGCCAGCAGCTTAACGAGCGGCAGCTCCTACGAGCAGTACTTC.

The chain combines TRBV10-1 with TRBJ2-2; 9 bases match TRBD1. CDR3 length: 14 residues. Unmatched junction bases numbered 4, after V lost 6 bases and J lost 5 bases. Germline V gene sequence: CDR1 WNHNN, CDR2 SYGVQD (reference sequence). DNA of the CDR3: TGCGCCAGCAGATGGGACAGGGAAACCGGGGAGCTGTTTTTT. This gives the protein CASRWDRETGELFF.

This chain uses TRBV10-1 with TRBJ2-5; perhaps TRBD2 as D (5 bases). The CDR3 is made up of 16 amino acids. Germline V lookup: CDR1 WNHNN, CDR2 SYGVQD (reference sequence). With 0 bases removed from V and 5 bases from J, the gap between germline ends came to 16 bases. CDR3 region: CASSESNRGHRETQYF. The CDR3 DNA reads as TGCGCCAGCAGTGAGTCGAATAGAGGGCATCGGGAGACCCAGTACTTC.

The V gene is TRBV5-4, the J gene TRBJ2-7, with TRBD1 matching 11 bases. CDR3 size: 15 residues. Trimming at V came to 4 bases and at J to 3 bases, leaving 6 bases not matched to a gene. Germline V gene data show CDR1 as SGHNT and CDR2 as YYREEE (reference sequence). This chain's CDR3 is CASSAGTGGVYEQYF. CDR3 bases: TGTGCCAGCAGCGCCGGGACAGGGGGAGTCTACGAGCAGTACTTC. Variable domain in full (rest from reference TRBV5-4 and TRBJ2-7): ETGVTQSPTHLIKTRGQQVTLRCSSQSGHNTVSWYQQALGQGPQFIFQYYREEENGRGNFPPRFSGLQFPNYSSELNVNALELDDSALYLCASSAGTGGVYEQYFGPGTRLTVT.

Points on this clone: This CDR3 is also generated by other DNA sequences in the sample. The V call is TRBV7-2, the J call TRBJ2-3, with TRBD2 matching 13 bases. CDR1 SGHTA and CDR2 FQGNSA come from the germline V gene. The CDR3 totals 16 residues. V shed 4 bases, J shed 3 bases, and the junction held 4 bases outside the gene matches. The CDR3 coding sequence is TGTGCCAGCAGCTCAGGACTAGCGGGAGTGACAGATACGCAGTATTTT. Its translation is CASSSGLAGVTDTQYF.

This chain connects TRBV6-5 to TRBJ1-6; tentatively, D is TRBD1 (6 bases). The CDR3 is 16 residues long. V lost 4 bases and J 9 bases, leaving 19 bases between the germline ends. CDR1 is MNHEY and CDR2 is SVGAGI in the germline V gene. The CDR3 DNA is TGTGCCAGCAGTTCGGCGGGTGGGGGGCACGGTTCACCCCTCCACTTT. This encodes CASSSAGGGHGSPLHF.

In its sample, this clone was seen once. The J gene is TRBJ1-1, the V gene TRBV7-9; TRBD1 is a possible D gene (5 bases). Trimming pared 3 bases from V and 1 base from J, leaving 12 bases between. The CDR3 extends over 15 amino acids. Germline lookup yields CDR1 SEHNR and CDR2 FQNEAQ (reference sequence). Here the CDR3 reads CASSFRAGQNTEAFF. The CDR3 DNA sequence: TGTGCCAGCAGCTTTAGGGCAGGACAGAACACTGAAGCTTTCTTT.

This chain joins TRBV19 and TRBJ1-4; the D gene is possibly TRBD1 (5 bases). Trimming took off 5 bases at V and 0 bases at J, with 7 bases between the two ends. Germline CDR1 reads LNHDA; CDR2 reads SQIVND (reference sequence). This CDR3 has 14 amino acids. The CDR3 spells CASSPTATNEKLFF. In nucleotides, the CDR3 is TGTGCCAGTAGTCCGACAGCAACTAATGAAAAACTGTTTTTT.

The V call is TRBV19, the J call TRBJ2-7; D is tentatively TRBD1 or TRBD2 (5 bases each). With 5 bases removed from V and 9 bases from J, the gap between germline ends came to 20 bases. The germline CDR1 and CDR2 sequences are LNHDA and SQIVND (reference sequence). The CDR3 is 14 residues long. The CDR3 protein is CASSPGTDLRVQYF. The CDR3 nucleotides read TGTGCCAGTAGTCCGGGGACGGACCTACGAGTGCAGTACTTC.

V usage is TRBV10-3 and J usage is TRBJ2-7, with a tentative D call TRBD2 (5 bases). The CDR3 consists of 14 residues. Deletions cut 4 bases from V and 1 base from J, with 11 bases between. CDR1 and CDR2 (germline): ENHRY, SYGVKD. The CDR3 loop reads CAISVGSDSYEQYF. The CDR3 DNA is TGTGCCATCAGTGTGGGTAGCGATTCCTACGAGCAGTACTTC.